This T cell receptor beta chain stems from a study of vaccination effects on CD4 cells after COVID-19. Clones were sequenced by immunoSEQ multiplex PCR, and TCRdb holds only the in-frame ones, with some missing. The sample lists 40,000 to 50,000 clones, about 74% seen once, with more than 13% in the top ten. Expansion with viral peptide pools was applied to antigen-specific CD4+ T cells by the ViraFEST assay prior to sequencing. A roughly 10-day culture period preceded the isolation of CD4+ T cells. As their vaccination, participants received two doses of either BNT162b2 or mRNA-1273. Wells each received under 2.5 million PBMC, cultured with around 9.6 IU/ml IL-2 and 10 ug/ml peptides. The CDR3 loop spans 13 amino acids. V shed 5 bases and J shed 4 bases, with 10 bases lying between them. CDR1 is KGHSH, CDR2 LQKENI, per germline. About this clone: Its antigen is not known.

The chain joins TRBV18 to TRBJ2-3, with TRBD1 as a possible D gene (5 bases). The sample consisted of CD4+ T cells from PBMCs cultured with HCoV-OC43 spike peptides, taken after COVID-19 vaccination. Subset: HCoV-OC43 spike overlapping peptide pool stimulation. The clonotype was recovered from a human donor who received a COVID-19 vaccine. This chain's CDR3 is CASSSSGSDTQYF. CDR3 bases: TGTGCCAGCTCATCTTCAGGGTCAGATACGCAGTATTTT.